The 20 T cell receptor beta chains reported below all come from one sample, sequenced in a study of blood T cells in healthy people across ages. Primers used in a second PCR of about 7 to 11 cycles were a sample-barcoded 5' primer and a J-beta primer mix. Using its own MiXCR run on the 5' RACE reads, TCRdb lists one record per CDR3 protein. Here the sample spans about 1,500,000 distinct CDR3 sequences, approximately 40% being singletons. The specimen was blood. The receptors were sampled from a woman aged 18-29 years in good health.

This clonotype has just one count. This chain connects TRBV28 to TRBJ2-7, with 10 bases lining up with TRBD2. The CDR3 totals 16 residues. J was trimmed by 1 base and V by 6 bases; bases with no gene match: 9. Germline CDR1 reads MDHEN; CDR2 reads SYDVKM. The CDR3 DNA reads as TGTGCCAGCAGCCTCGGGGGTAGCGGGAGGTCCTACGAGCAGTACTTC. Amino acids: CASSLGGSGRSYEQYF. Variable domain in full (rest from reference TRBV28 and TRBJ2-7): DVKVTQSSRYLVKRTGEKVFLECVQDMDHENMFWYRQDPGLGLRLIYFSYDVKMKEKGDIPEGYSVSREKKERFSLILESASTNQTSMYLCASSLGGSGRSYEQYFGPGTRLTVT.

This clonotype was seen ten or more times. The gene calls are TRBV10-3 and TRBJ2-7; TRBD1 matches 8 bases. CDR3 size: 14 residues. In germline, CDR1 is ENHRY, CDR2 SYGVKD. After removal of 6 bases from V and 4 bases from J, the junction contained 8 bases not matched to a gene. The CDR3, as DNA: TGTGCCATCAGCGATGGGACAGGATCTTACGAGCAGTACTTC. This translates into CAISDGTGSYEQYF.

The rearrangement joins TRBV7-8 to TRBJ1-4; no definite D call. The CDR3 has 11 residues. The V gene lost 1 base and the J gene lost 11 bases, with 5 bases spanning the gap. From germline, CDR1 is SGHVS and CDR2 FQNEAQ. For the CDR3, the DNA is TGTGCCAGCAGCTTAGAGGTGAAACTGTTTTTT. It yields the protein CASSLEVKLFF. The whole variable domain, filled in from reference TRBV7-8 and TRBJ1-4, reads GAGVSQSPRYKVAKRGQDVALRCDPISGHVSLFWYQQALGQGPEFLTYFQNEAQLDKSGLPSDRFFAERPEGSVSTLKIQRTQQEDSAVYLCASSLEVKLFFGSGTQLSVL.

This chain links TRBV5-1 with TRBJ2-5; possible D gene TRBD1, 6 bases. Between the trimmed V and J ends, which lost 4 bases and 11 bases, there was a span of 24 bases. This CDR3 region has 15 residues. CDR1 is SGHRS, CDR2 YFSETQ, per germline. The CDR3 region has the DNA TGCGCCAGCAGCCACCGAAGGGGGAGTAGCAATGAGCAGTACTTC. It is translated as CASSHRRGSSNEQYF.

This clonotype was counted only a few times. The CDR3 loop is CSAPTSGRALAYNEQFF. CDR3 coding DNA: TGCAGTGCTCCGACTAGCGGGAGGGCCCTGGCCTACAATGAGCAGTTCTTC. The J gene is TRBJ2-1, the V gene TRBV20-1; 14 bases are a match to TRBD2. CDR1 and CDR2 (germline): DFQATT, SNEGSKA (reference sequence). CDR3 length: 17 amino acids. The J segment lost 2 bases and the V segment lost 5 bases, leaving 8 bases of the junction unmatched.

This clonotype was detected a few times. V usage is TRBV9 and J usage is TRBJ1-5; possibly TRBD1 for D (6 bases). V was pared by 6 bases and J by 6 bases, with 22 bases between. The CDR3 sequence is 16 residues long. The germline V gene encodes CDR1 SGDLS and CDR2 YYNGEE. CDR3: CASTPGGQRVCQPQHF. CDR3 DNA sequence: TGTGCCAGCACCCCTGGGGGGCAGAGGGTCTGTCAGCCCCAGCATTTT. Supplemented by reference TRBV9 and TRBJ1-5, the full variable domain reads DSGVTQTPKHLITATGQRVTLRCSPRSGDLSVYWYQQSLDQGLQFLIQYYNGEERAKGNILERFSAQQFPDLHSELNLSSLELGDSALYFCASTPGGQRVCQPQHFGDGTRLSIL.

This clonotype has more than one count but fewer than ten. The gene calls are TRBV28 and TRBJ2-1; D remains unclear. In germline, CDR1 is MDHEN, CDR2 SYDVKM. With 7 bases removed from V and 4 bases from J, the gap between germline ends came to 17 bases. CDR3 size: 15 residues. For the CDR3, the DNA is TGTGCCAGCACCCTCTCCCCGTCCGGGTACAATGAGCAGTTCTTC. Translating gives CASTLSPSGYNEQFF.

This chain joins TRBV2 and TRBJ2-7; perhaps TRBD1 as D (6 bases). This CDR3 spans 15 amino acids. Germline CDR1 is SNHLY and CDR2 is FYNNEI. V was trimmed by 2 bases and J by 6 bases, leaving 17 bases between them. CDR3 nucleotides: TGTGCCAGCAGTGAAAACAGGGATTACCCGACCGAGCAGTACTTC. Translated, it gives CASSENRDYPTEQYF.

The V gene is TRBV7-2, the J gene TRBJ2-4; D may match TRBD1 or TRBD2 (6 bases each). The DNA end favors TRBJ2-7, so the J call may be wrong. The CDR3 runs to 15 residues. Germline CDR1 is SGHTA and CDR2 is FQGNSA. In nucleotides, the CDR3 is TGTGCCAGCAGCTCTCGTGGTGGGGGGCCCAACGAGCAGTACTTC. Its translation: CASSSRGGGPNEQYF.

CDR3 residues: CASSVVDRTHEQYF. The CDR3 nucleotides are TGTGCCAGCAGCGTTGTCGACAGGACACATGAGCAGTACTTC. This chain connects TRBV9 to TRBJ2-5; tentative D call: TRBD1 (6 bases). There are 14 residues in the CDR3. The V end was cut by 2 bases, the J end by 11 bases, with 19 bases between. Germline V gene lookup returns CDR1 SGDLS and CDR2 YYNGEE.

This clonotype has a handful of counts. CDR3 coding DNA: TGCGCCAGCCGCCATGTGACGACAGGGGGCATGGGCACTGAAGCTTTCTTT. It translates to CASRHVTTGGMGTEAFF. The chain joins TRBV5-1 to TRBJ1-1; TRBD1 matches at 10 bases. V trimming: 7 bases; J trimming: 4 bases; junction bases outside the gene matches: 16. CDR1 is SGHRS and CDR2 is YFSETQ in the germline V gene. The CDR3 covers 17 residues. Complete variable domain (other parts from reference TRBV5-1 and TRBJ1-1): KAGVTQTPRYLIKTRGQQVTLSCSPISGHRSVSWYQQTPGQGLQFLFEYFSETQRNKGNFPGRFSGRQFSNSRSEMNVSTLELGDSALYLCASRHVTTGGMGTEAFFGQGTRLTVV.

This chain links TRBV20-1 with TRBJ1-5; tentatively, D is TRBD1 (5 bases). Looked up from germline, CDR1 is DFQATT and CDR2 is SNEGSKA (reference sequence). V was cut by 6 bases and J by 0 bases, with 9 bases left in between. CDR3 length: 13 amino acids. In nucleotides, the CDR3 is TGCAGTGCCGCGAGGGGTAGCAATCAGCCCCAGCATTTT. This encodes CSAARGSNQPQHF.

This clonotype was seen more than once but under ten times. This rearrangement joins TRBV12-3 or TRBV12-4 to TRBJ2-5; D remains unclear. The CDR3 loop spans 12 amino acids. Trimming stripped 5 bases from V and 4 bases from J, with 8 bases between. The CDR3 DNA is TGTGCCAGCAGTGCTGACGGAGAGACCCAGTACTTC. This sequence encodes CASSADGETQYF.

The chain is built from TRBV12-3 or TRBV12-4 and TRBJ1-1; 12 bases match TRBD1. The CDR3 runs 16 residues. V was pared by 1 base and J by 4 bases, with 4 bases of the junction left unmatched. DNA of the CDR3: TGTGCCAGCAGTTTAGGGGACAGGGGGCCCCCCACTGAAGCTTTCTTT. It codes for CASSLGDRGPPTEAFF.

The V call is TRBV12-3 or TRBV12-4, the J call TRBJ2-5, with a possible D match to TRBD2 (6 bases). Deletions cut 7 bases from V and 7 bases from J, with 19 bases between. The CDR3 consists of 14 residues. This CDR3 is CASTSAPRGRTQYF. CDR3 sequence (DNA): TGTGCCAGCACATCTGCTCCCCGGGGGAGGACCCAGTACTTC.

The table lists this clonotype with many counts. The rearrangement uses TRBV20-1 and TRBJ1-2, with 7 bases fitting TRBD1. Germline CDR1 is DFQATT and CDR2 is SNEGSKA (reference sequence). The CDR3 has 14 amino acids. The V segment lost 0 bases and the J segment 8 bases; nucleotides outside the gene matches: 9. CDR3 sequence reads: CSARDSEGAGGYTF. CDR3 nucleotides: TGCAGTGCTAGAGATTCGGAGGGGGCTGGGGGCTACACCTTC.

The rearrangement joins TRBV2 to TRBJ1-5, with 7 positions matching TRBD1. With V trimmed by 7 bases and J by 3 bases, 3 bases remained unmatched. This CDR3 region has 13 residues. CDR1 is SNHLY and CDR2 is FYNNEI in the germline V gene. This CDR3 is CASTGQDNQPQHF. The CDR3 DNA sequence: TGTGCCAGCACCGGACAGGACAATCAGCCCCAGCATTTT.

This clonotype appeared a few times. The chain links TRBV29-1 to TRBJ1-2, with D perhaps TRBD1 (5 bases). V was clipped by 7 bases and J by 4 bases, with 10 bases between them. The length of the CDR3 is 11 residues. The germline gives CDR1 SQVTM, CDR2 ANQGSEA. In DNA form, the CDR3 reads TGCAGCGACCATGACAGCTATGGCTACACCTTC. Its protein product is CSDHDSYGYTF.

The sample holds a few counts of this clonotype. J is TRBJ2-1 and V is TRBV10-3; a possible D gene is TRBD2 (6 bases). The germline CDR1 and CDR2 sequences are ENHRY and SYGVKD. The CDR3 extends over 14 amino acids. With 0 bases removed from V and 8 bases from J, the gap between germline ends came to 11 bases. CDR3 residues: CAISESREDDEQFF. The CDR3 region has the DNA TGTGCCATCAGTGAGTCGCGGGAAGATGATGAGCAGTTCTTC.

The genes are TRBV28 and TRBJ1-3; TRBD1 might be the D (5 bases). Trimming cost V 3 bases and J 0 bases, with 12 bases left between them. The length of the CDR3 is 16 residues. Germline lookup yields CDR1 MDHEN and CDR2 SYDVKM. The CDR3 DNA sequence: TGTGCCAGCAGTTTGGGGACGGGCTACTCTGGAAACACCATATATTTT. It codes for CASSLGTGYSGNTIYF.